A single sample gave rise to the 2 T cell receptor beta chains below, sequenced in a study of graft-versus-host responses after intestinal transplantation. Sequencing was performed with immunoSEQ multiplex PCR; in TCRdb, only in-frame clones are kept and a portion is missing. The data hold some 96,000 clones, with about 90% observed a single time. Their specific antigens are unknown. Sequencing used unstimulated CD4+ T cells sorted from spleen or lymph node cells, obtained before transplant. These receptors were obtained from a human donor who was the organ donor for an intestinal transplant.

This chain joins TRBV5-6 and TRBJ1-2, with D maybe TRBD1 (5 bases). The V and J ends lost 4 bases and 8 bases respectively, with 12 bases between them. Germline CDR1 and CDR2: SGHDT and YYEEEE. The CDR3 totals 12 residues. CDR3 sequence: CASSAGPLGYTF. In DNA, the CDR3 is TGTGCCAGCAGCGCGGGACCACTAGGCTACACCTTC.

The chain uses TRBV28 and TRBJ1-3, with D maybe TRBD1 (5 bases). Germline V lookup: CDR1 MDHEN, CDR2 SYDVKM. The CDR3 covers 17 residues. V dropped 4 bases and J dropped 0 bases, with 16 bases sitting between them. This CDR3 is CASSSGGTALSGNTIYF. Here the CDR3 DNA reads TGTGCCAGCAGTTCCGGGGGGACGGCCCTCTCTGGAAACACCATATATTTT. Filled out from reference TRBV28 and TRBJ1-3, the complete variable domain reads DVKVTQSSRYLVKRTGEKVFLECVQDMDHENMFWYRQDPGLGLRLIYFSYDVKMKEKGDIPEGYSVSREKKERFSLILESASTNQTSMYLCASSSGGTALSGNTIYFGEGSWLTVV.